This TCR beta chain was recovered during a study of T-cell reconstitution after alpha-beta-depleted transplantation in children. The CDR3 loop spans 15 amino acids. V dropped 6 bases and J dropped 0; count of bases not matched to a gene: 7. The germline V gene encodes CDR1 DFQATT and CDR2 SNEGSKA (reference sequence). It was with unique molecular identifiers that the TCRbeta library was prepared. In TCRdb, the PCR reads were re-called with MiXCR into one record per CDR3 protein. The sample has about 500,000 distinct CDR3 sequences, 30% to 35% seen once. Only a few counts were recorded for this clonotype.

The J gene is TRBJ1-2, the V gene TRBV20-1; 10 bases line up with TRBD1. The sequence came from a human donor who donated a stem cell graft to a child with aplastic anemia. The sample here was PBMCs from the stem cell graft donor, taken from the stem cell graft. The CDR3 region is CSAPGTGASNYGYTF. CDR3 nucleotide sequence: TGCAGTGCGCCCGGGACAGGGGCTTCTAACTATGGCTACACCTTC.